This T cell receptor beta chain was sequenced for a study of technical replicates of blood from a few donors. The germline CDR1 and CDR2 sequences are KGHSH and LQKENI. V was clipped by 0 bases and J by 4 bases, with 5 bases between them. CDR3 size: 13 residues. Some clones are missing from TCRdb's copy, which holds only in-frame ones; the method was immunoSEQ multiplex PCR. Of roughly 73,000 clones in the sample, just over 90% were seen once. This receptor was taken from a human donor in good health. Sequencing used T cells isolated from PBMCs. The rearrangement uses TRBV18 and TRBJ2-3, with D unresolved. CDR3 in DNA: TGTGCCAGCTCACCACCGGCCTCAGATACGCAGTATTTT. It encodes CASSPPASDTQYF.